The 21 T cell receptor beta chains listed next were all sequenced from one sample in a study of beta chain features in type 1 diabetes. All of the isolated RNA was reverse transcribed, so expressed TCRB transcripts were sequenced. Measured with immunoSEQ multiplex PCR; TCRdb has only the in-frame clones, and not every one. The table shows 430,000 or so clones, with roughly 11% occurring only once. The sequencing input was naive CD4+ T cells from blood. The source is a woman aged 18-30 years in good health.

This clone appeared a few times. The J gene is TRBJ1-5, the V gene TRBV30; a weak D match, TRBD1 (6 bases). The CDR3 has 12 amino acids. Looked up from germline, CDR1 is GTSNPN and CDR2 is SVGIG (reference sequence). V lost 8 bases to trimming and J lost 7 bases, with 15 bases between them. CDR3 DNA: TGTGCCGGGAACAGGGTCGGGCAGCCCCAGCATTTT. This sequence encodes CAGNRVGQPQHF.

This chain connects TRBV29-1 to TRBJ2-1; 7 bases line up with TRBD1. The CDR3 has 11 residues. In germline, CDR1 is SQVTM, CDR2 ANQGSEA. V trimming: 6 bases; J trimming: 12 bases; junction bases outside the gene matches: 8. The CDR3 here is CSVTDRVGQFF. The CDR3 DNA follows: TGCAGCGTCACTGACAGGGTCGGGCAGTTCTTC.

The chain employs TRBV15 and TRBJ2-2; D is unresolved. The CDR3 loop spans 15 amino acids. Trimming stripped 1 base from V and 3 bases from J, with 9 bases between. Germline assignment: CDR1 LNHNV and CDR2 YYDKDF (reference sequence). As DNA, the CDR3 is TGTGCCACCAGCAGAGGGGGAAAGGACACCGGGGAGCTGTTTTTT. The encoded protein is CATSRGGKDTGELFF.

This clone was observed a few times. The chain recombines TRBV28 with TRBJ2-7; 7 nucleotides agree with TRBD1. The CDR3 spans 13 residues. The trim removed 5 bases at V and 6 bases at J, leaving 7 bases unmatched. Germline V gene data show CDR1 as MDHEN and CDR2 as SYDVKM. As DNA, the CDR3 is TGTGCCAGCAGTGATAGGGGGCCGGGCGAGCAGTACGTC. Its translation is CASSDRGPGEQYV.

The rearrangement links TRBV11-3 to TRBJ2-5; no firm D call. The germline CDR1 and CDR2 sequences are SGHNT and YENEEA. The CDR3 is 14 amino acids. V was trimmed by 1 base and J by 5 bases, leaving 11 bases between them. CDR3 bases: TGTGCCAGCAGCTTAGGTGCTCCCGAGGAGACCCAGTACTTC. Amino acids: CASSLGAPEETQYF.

The chain links TRBV4-3 to TRBJ2-6; D gene unclear. Trimming removed 1 base at V and 12 bases at J, with 16 bases between. Germline CDR1 reads LGHNA; CDR2 reads YSLEER. The CDR3 contains 15 residues. CDR3 residues: CASSQAYPAVSVLTF. CDR3 nucleotide sequence: TGCGCCAGCAGCCAAGCATATCCGGCGGTTTCCGTCCTGACTTTC.

The chain has TRBV11-3 and TRBJ2-5; D is undetermined. CDR1 and CDR2 (germline): SGHNT, YENEEA. The CDR3 loop spans 14 amino acids. V gave up 5 bases and J gave up 1 base, with 11 bases separating them. The CDR3 protein is CASSPGWAQETQYF. The CDR3, as DNA: TGTGCCAGCAGCCCCGGGTGGGCCCAAGAGACCCAGTACTTC.

The chain links TRBV29-1 to TRBJ1-2, with 12 bases identical to TRBD1. The CDR3 is 15 amino acids. The germline gives CDR1 SQVTM, CDR2 ANQGSEA. The junction had 3 bases not matched to a gene; V was cut back by 3 bases and J by 1 base. The CDR3 sequence: CSVDGTGGDNYGYTF. The CDR3 region has the DNA TGCAGCGTTGATGGGACAGGGGGCGATAACTATGGCTACACCTTC.

This clone was seen more than once but under ten times. The chain joins TRBV11-3 to TRBJ1-1; unclear D gene. The CDR3 extends over 12 amino acids. V was clipped by 5 bases and J by 10 bases, with 14 bases between them. The germline CDR1 and CDR2 sequences are SGHNT and YENEEA. The CDR3 DNA sequence: TGTGCCAGCAGCCATCCGAGGATTGGAGCTTTCTTT. Residues: CASSHPRIGAFF.

The chain has TRBV9 and TRBJ2-1; TRBD2 aligns across 10 bases. CDR1 and CDR2 from the germline V gene are SGDLS and YYNGEE. The V segment lost 3 bases and the J segment 6 bases; nucleotides outside the gene matches: 9. The CDR3 runs to 16 residues. CDR3: CASSASLAGAINEQFF. The CDR3 coding sequence is TGTGCCAGCAGCGCCTCTCTAGCGGGAGCAATCAATGAGCAGTTCTTC.

There are a few counts of this clone. The chain is built from TRBV18 and TRBJ1-2; TRBD1 might be the D (5 bases). V gave up 1 base and J gave up 4 bases, with 16 bases separating them. CDR3 length: 16 amino acids. Germline V lookup: CDR1 KGHSH, CDR2 LQKENI. CDR3 residues: CASSPRGQGDIYGYTF. The CDR3 coding sequence is TGTGCCAGCTCACCACGAGGGCAGGGAGATATCTATGGCTACACCTTC.

V usage is TRBV14 and J usage is TRBJ2-7, with 7 bases lining up with TRBD1. From germline, CDR1 is SGHDN and CDR2 FVKESK. J gave up 1 base and V 3 bases, and 12 bases lay outside the gene matches. This CDR3 spans 17 amino acids. In DNA, the CDR3 is TGTGCCAGCAGCCAGAAGGTGACAGGGAAGGTATCCTACGAGCAGTACTTC. The encoded protein is CASSQKVTGKVSYEQYF.

The rearrangement uses TRBV7-3 and TRBJ2-1; 9 nucleotides match TRBD2. The trim removed 5 bases at V and 8 bases at J, leaving 7 bases unmatched. CDR1 SGHTA and CDR2 FQGTGA come from the germline V gene. This CDR3 has 14 residues. In DNA form, the CDR3 reads TGTGCCAGCAGCGTTAGCGGGAGAATCGATGAGCAGTTCTTC. Translated: CASSVSGRIDEQFF.

This chain links TRBV7-2 with TRBJ2-5; 10 bases are shared with TRBD1. Trimming at V came to 6 bases and at J to 4 bases, leaving 5 bases not matched to a gene. Germline loops: CDR1 SGHTA, CDR2 FQGNSA. The CDR3 is 14 amino acids. The CDR3 spells CASRAGTGAETQYF. CDR3 coding DNA: TGTGCCAGCAGGGCCGGGACAGGGGCAGAGACCCAGTACTTC.

This clone was seen more than once but under ten times. V is TRBV6-5 and J is TRBJ2-7; possibly TRBD1 for D (6 bases). The V gene's germline CDR1 is MNHEY and CDR2 SVGAGI. V was cut by 3 bases and J by 7 bases, with 13 bases left in between. The CDR3 is made up of 13 amino acids. The chain's CDR3 is CASSYDRRGEQYV. The CDR3 coding sequence is TGTGCCAGCAGTTATGACAGGCGAGGTGAGCAGTACGTC.

Note on this clone: Additional DNA sequences in this sample encode the identical CDR3. V gene TRBV9 combines with J gene TRBJ2-5; 15 nucleotides agree with TRBD2. Germline loops: CDR1 SGDLS, CDR2 YYNGEE. The CDR3 is made up of 16 amino acids. With V trimmed by 3 bases and J by 4 bases, 4 bases remained unmatched. This CDR3 is CASSAGLAGGLETQYF. DNA for the CDR3: TGTGCCAGCAGCGCAGGACTAGCGGGGGGGCTAGAGACCCAGTACTTC.

The chain recombines TRBV19 with TRBJ2-7, with D perhaps TRBD2 (5 bases). The germline V gene encodes CDR1 LNHDA and CDR2 SQIVND (reference sequence). The V end lost 5 bases, the J end lost 4 bases, and 6 bases lay between the germline ends. The CDR3 runs 11 residues. The CDR3 loop is CASSGGYEQYF. The CDR3 DNA follows: TGTGCCAGTAGTGGAGGATACGAGCAGTACTTC.

V usage is TRBV7-2 and J usage is TRBJ2-1; D gene uncertain. CDR3 length: 14 amino acids. Germline V gene data show CDR1 as SGHTA and CDR2 as FQGNSA. Trimming removed 4 bases from V and 7 bases from J, with 14 bases in between. The DNA of the CDR3 is TGTGCCAGCAGCTATCCAGAGAAACTAAATGAGCAGTTCTTC. Protein: CASSYPEKLNEQFF.

This clone has just a few counts. The CDR3 loop is CASSESSTTDTQYF. The CDR3 region has the DNA TGTGCCAGCAGCGAGAGTTCAACAACAGATACGCAGTATTTT. This chain links TRBV9 with TRBJ2-3; D gene unclear. The CDR3 sequence is 14 residues long. V lost 3 bases and J lost 3, with 11 bases in between. Germline-derived CDR1 and CDR2 are SGDLS and YYNGEE.

The chain is built from TRBV7-9 and TRBJ2-1, with D tentatively TRBD1 (6 bases). V shed 5 bases and J shed 7 bases, with 12 bases lying between them. In germline, CDR1 is SEHNR, CDR2 FQNEAQ (reference sequence). This CDR3 is 13 amino acids long. The CDR3 DNA reads as TGTGCCAGCAGCCGCTACAGGGTAAATGAGCAGTTCTTC. Its protein product is CASSRYRVNEQFF.

Only a few counts were recorded for this clone. This chain joins TRBV29-1 and TRBJ2-3; D possibly corresponds to TRBD2 (5 bases). This CDR3 comprises 13 residues. Germline CDR1 reads SQVTM; CDR2 reads ANQGSEA. The ends were cut back, 5 bases at V and 1 base at J, with 10 bases in the middle. CDR3 sequence reads: CSVTTGGTDTQYF. The CDR3 region has the DNA TGCAGCGTTACCACCGGGGGCACAGATACGCAGTATTTT.